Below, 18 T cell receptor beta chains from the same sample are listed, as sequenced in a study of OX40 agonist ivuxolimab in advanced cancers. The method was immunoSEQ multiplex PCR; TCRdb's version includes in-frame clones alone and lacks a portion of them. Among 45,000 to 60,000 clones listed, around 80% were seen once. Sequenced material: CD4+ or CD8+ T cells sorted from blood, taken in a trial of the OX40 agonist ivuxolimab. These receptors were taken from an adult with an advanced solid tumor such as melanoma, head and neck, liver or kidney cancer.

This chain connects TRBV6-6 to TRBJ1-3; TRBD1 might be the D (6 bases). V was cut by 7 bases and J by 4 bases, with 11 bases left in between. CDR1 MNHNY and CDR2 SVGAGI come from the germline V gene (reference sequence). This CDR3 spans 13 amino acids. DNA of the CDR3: TGTGCCAGCACCCCCAGGGGAGGAAACACCATATATTTT. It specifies CASTPRGGNTIYF.

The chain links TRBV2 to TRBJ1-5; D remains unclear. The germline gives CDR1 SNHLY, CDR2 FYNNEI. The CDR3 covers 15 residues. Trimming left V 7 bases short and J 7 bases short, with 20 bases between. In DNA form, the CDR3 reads TGTGCCAGCAACCCCAGCCTTACAGAAAACCAGCCCCAGCATTTT. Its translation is CASNPSLTENQPQHF.

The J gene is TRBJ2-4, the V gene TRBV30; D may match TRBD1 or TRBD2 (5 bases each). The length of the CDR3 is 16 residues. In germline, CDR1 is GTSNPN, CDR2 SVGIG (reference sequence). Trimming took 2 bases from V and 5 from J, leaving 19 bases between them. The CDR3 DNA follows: TGTGCCTGGAGTCCCCTATTTGGGACCGCCGAAAACATTCAGTACTTC. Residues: CAWSPLFGTAENIQYF.

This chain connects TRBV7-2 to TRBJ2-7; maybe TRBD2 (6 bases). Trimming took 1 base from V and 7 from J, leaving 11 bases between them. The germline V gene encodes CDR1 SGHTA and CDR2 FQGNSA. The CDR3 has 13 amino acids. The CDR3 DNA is TGTGCCAGCAGCTTAGAGAGAGGGAGGGAGCAGTACTTC. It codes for CASSLERGREQYF.

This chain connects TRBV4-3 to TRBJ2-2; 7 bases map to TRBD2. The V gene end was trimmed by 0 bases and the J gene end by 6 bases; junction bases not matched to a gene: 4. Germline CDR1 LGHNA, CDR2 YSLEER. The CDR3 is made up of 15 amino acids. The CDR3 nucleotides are TGCGCCAGCAGCCAAGAGCTGCTAGCGGCCGGGGAGCTGTTTTTT. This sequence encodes CASSQELLAAGELFF.

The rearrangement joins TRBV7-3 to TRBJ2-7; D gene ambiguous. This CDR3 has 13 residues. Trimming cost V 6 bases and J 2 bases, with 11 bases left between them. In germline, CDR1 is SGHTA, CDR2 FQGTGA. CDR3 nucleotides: TGTGCCAGCAGTCCGGACCCCCCCTACGAGCAGTACTTC. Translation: CASSPDPPYEQYF.

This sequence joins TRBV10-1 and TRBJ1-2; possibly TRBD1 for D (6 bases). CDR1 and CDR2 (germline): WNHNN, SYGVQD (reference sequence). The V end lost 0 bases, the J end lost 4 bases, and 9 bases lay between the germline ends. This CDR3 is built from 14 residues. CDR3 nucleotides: TGCGCCAGCAGTGAGTCGGCCAGGGGCTATGGCTACACCTTC. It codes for CASSESARGYGYTF.

The CDR3 spells CASSAAPNTEAFF. The CDR3 DNA is TGTGCCAGCAGCGCCGCCCCGAACACTGAAGCTTTCTTT. J is TRBJ1-1 and V is TRBV2; no clear D gene. CDR3 length equals 13 residues. CDR1 is SNHLY, CDR2 FYNNEI, per germline. V lost 6 bases and J 1 base, leaving 9 bases between the germline ends.

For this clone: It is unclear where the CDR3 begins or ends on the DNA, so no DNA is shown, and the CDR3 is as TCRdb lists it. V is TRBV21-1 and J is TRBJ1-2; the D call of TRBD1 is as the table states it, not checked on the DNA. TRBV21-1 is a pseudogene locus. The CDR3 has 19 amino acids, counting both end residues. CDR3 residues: CASSEKTVGQGSINYGYTF.

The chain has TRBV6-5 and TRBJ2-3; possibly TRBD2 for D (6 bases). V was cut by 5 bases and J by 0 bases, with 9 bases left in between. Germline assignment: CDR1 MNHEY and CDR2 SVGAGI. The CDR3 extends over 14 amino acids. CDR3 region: CASSGGASTDTQYF. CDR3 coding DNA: TGTGCCAGCAGTGGCGGGGCTAGCACAGATACGCAGTATTTT.

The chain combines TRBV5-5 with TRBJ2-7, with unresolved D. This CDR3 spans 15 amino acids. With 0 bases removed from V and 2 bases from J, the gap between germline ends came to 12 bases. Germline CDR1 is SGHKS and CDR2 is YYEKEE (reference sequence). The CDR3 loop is CASSLAAASPYEQYF. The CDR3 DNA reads TGTGCCAGCAGCTTGGCGGCAGCATCACCCTACGAGCAGTACTTC. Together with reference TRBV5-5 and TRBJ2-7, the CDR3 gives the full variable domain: DAGVTQSPTHLIKTRGQQVTLRCSPISGHKSVSWYQQVLGQGPQFIFQYYEKEERGRGNFPDRFSARQFPNYSSELNVNALLLGDSALYLCASSLAAASPYEQYFGPGTRLTVT.

The CDR3 bases are TGTGCCAGCAGTTGGACAGGGCAGGGCCCCAATGAGCAGTTCTTC. This translates into CASSWTGQGPNEQFF. The chain carries TRBV27 and TRBJ2-1; 8 bases fit TRBD1. Germline CDR1 and CDR2: MNHEY and SMNVEV (reference sequence). Trimming at V came to 4 bases and at J to 6 bases, leaving 8 bases not matched to a gene. This CDR3 is 15 amino acids long.

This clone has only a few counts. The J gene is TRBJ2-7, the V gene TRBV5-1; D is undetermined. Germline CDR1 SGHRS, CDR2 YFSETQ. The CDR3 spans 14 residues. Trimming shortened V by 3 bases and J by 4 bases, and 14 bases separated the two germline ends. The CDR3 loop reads CASSSQGMEYEQYF. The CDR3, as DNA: TGCGCCAGCAGCTCCCAAGGGATGGAGTACGAGCAGTACTTC.

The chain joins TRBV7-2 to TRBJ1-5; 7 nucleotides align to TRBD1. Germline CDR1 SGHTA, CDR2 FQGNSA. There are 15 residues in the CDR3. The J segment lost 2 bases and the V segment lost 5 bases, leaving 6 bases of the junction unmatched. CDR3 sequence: CASSKTGLRNQPQHF. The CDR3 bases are TGTGCCAGCAGCAAGACAGGGTTACGCAATCAGCCCCAGCATTTT.

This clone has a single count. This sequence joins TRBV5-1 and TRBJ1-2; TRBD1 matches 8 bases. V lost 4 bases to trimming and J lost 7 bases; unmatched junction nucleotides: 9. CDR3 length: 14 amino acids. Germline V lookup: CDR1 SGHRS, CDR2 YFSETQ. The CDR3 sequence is CASSVDRVYSGYTF. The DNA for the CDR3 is TGCGCCAGCAGCGTGGACAGGGTTTACTCTGGCTACACCTTC.

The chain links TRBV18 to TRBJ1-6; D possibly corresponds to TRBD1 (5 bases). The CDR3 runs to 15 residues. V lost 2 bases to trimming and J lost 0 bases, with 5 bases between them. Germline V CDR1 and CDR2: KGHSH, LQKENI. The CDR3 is CASSPGGSYNSPLHF. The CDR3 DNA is TGTGCCAGCTCACCAGGGGGCTCCTATAATTCACCCCTCCACTTT.

CDR3 protein: CASSLRGAQGTYGYTF. In DNA, the CDR3 is TGTGCCAGCAGCTTACGGGGGGCGCAGGGTACCTATGGCTACACCTTC. The chain has TRBV5-5 and TRBJ1-2; D is perhaps TRBD1 (6 bases). Trimming took 2 bases from V and 4 from J, leaving 18 bases between them. This CDR3 region has 16 residues. Germline values: CDR1 SGHKS, CDR2 YYEKEE (reference sequence).

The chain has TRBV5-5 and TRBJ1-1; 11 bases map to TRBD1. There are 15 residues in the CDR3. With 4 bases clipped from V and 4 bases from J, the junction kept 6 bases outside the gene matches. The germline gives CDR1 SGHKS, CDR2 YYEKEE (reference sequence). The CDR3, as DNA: TGTGCCAGCAGCCCGTGGGGGACAGGGGGCACTGAAGCTTTCTTT. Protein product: CASSPWGTGGTEAFF.